The rows below give T cell receptor beta chains drawn from one sample of a study of blood T cell repertoires in COVID-19. Some clones are missing from TCRdb's copy, which holds only in-frame ones; the method was immunoSEQ multiplex PCR. The sample has under 300,000 clones, approximately 91% seen once. Material for sequencing was peripheral blood. The receptors stem from a woman in her 40s who had recovered from COVID-19. The CDR3 runs from the conserved cysteine through the conserved F or W. The order of the fields is V gene, clone size, D gene, J gene, CDR3 protein, CDR3 DNA. The D gene is left open where the match is weak. Size is omitted from some rows. Given values are once, few, many or a class for expanded clones.

v_call: TRBV6-5
clone_size: -
d_call: -
j_call: TRBJ2-2
cdr3_aa: CASRAQANTGELFF
cdr3_nt: TGTGCCAGCAGGGCACAGGCGAACACCGGGGAGCTGTTTTTT

v_call: TRBV11-3
clone_size: once
d_call: TRBD1
j_call: TRBJ2-7
cdr3_aa: CASSSGTGEVQYF
cdr3_nt: TGTGCCAGCAGCTCGGGGACAGGGGAGGTGCAGTACTTC

v_call: TRBV19
clone_size: -
d_call: -
j_call: TRBJ1-3
cdr3_aa: CASSRKTDSGNTIYF
cdr3_nt: TGTGCCAGTAGCCGGAAGACAGATTCGGGAAACACCATATATTTT

v_call: TRBV4-3
clone_size: -
d_call: TRBD1
j_call: TRBJ2-2
cdr3_aa: CASSQDEGAGTGELFF
cdr3_nt: TGCGCCAGCAGCCAAGACGAGGGGGCCGGCACCGGGGAGCTGTTTTTT

v_call: TRBV19
clone_size: -
d_call: -
j_call: TRBJ2-1
cdr3_aa: CASSRVGTYEQFF
cdr3_nt: TGTGCCAGTAGCCGGGTAGGAACATATGAGCAGTTCTTC

v_call: TRBV7-8
clone_size: once
d_call: -
j_call: TRBJ1-2
cdr3_aa: CASSSQANYGYTF
cdr3_nt: TGTGCCAGCAGCTCCCAGGCTAACTATGGCTACACCTTC

v_call: TRBV7-2
clone_size: -
d_call: TRBD1
j_call: TRBJ1-2
cdr3_aa: CASSLETGKVGGYTF
cdr3_nt: TGTGCCAGCAGCTTAGAGACAGGGAAGGTCGGTGGCTACACCTTC

v_call: TRBV9
clone_size: -
d_call: TRBD1
j_call: TRBJ2-7
cdr3_aa: CASSVEGDRTYEQYF
cdr3_nt: TGTGCCAGCAGCGTAGAAGGGGACAGGACCTACGAGCAGTACTTC

v_call: TRBV11-2
clone_size: -
d_call: TRBD2
j_call: TRBJ2-1
cdr3_aa: CASSKTSGGSNEQFF
cdr3_nt: TGTGCCAGCAGCAAAACTAGCGGGGGTTCCAATGAGCAGTTCTTC

v_call: TRBV6-6
clone_size: few
d_call: -
j_call: TRBJ1-4
cdr3_aa: CASSSYEKLFF
cdr3_nt: TGTGCCAGCAGTTCGTATGAAAAACTGTTTTTT

v_call: TRBV6-5
clone_size: -
d_call: -
j_call: TRBJ2-7
cdr3_aa: CASSYSVERAEQYF
cdr3_nt: TGTGCCAGCAGTTACTCAGTTGAGAGGGCCGAGCAGTACTTC

v_call: TRBV2
clone_size: -
d_call: TRBD1
j_call: TRBJ1-1
cdr3_aa: CASSASRTGINTEAFF
cdr3_nt: TGTGCCAGCAGTGCCAGTAGGACAGGGATTAACACTGAAGCTTTCTTT

v_call: TRBV6-2/TRBV6-3
clone_size: -
d_call: -
j_call: TRBJ2-1
cdr3_aa: CASSYWAQQFF
cdr3_nt: TGTGCCAGCAGTTATTGGGCCCAGCAGTTCTTC

v_call: TRBV28
clone_size: -
d_call: TRBD2
j_call: TRBJ2-5
cdr3_aa: CASSRQTSGAQETQYF
cdr3_nt: TGTGCCAGCAGTCGGCAAACTAGCGGGGCCCAAGAGACCCAGTACTTC

v_call: TRBV4-3
clone_size: -
d_call: -
j_call: TRBJ2-3
cdr3_aa: CASSQVLGRGIADTQYF
cdr3_nt: TGCGCCAGCAGCCAGGTCCTGGGGAGGGGGATCGCAGATACGCAGTATTTT

v_call: TRBV14
clone_size: -
d_call: TRBD1
j_call: TRBJ1-2
cdr3_aa: CASSPHPLVRDRGSGYTF
cdr3_nt: TGTGCCAGCAGCCCTCACCCTTTAGTCCGGGACAGGGGTAGTGGCTACACCTTC

v_call: TRBV3-1/TRBV3-2
clone_size: -
d_call: TRBD2
j_call: TRBJ2-7
cdr3_aa: CASSHGGLAGEQYF
cdr3_nt: TGTGCCAGCAGCCACGGGGGACTAGCGGGAGAGCAGTACTTC

v_call: TRBV7-2
clone_size: -
d_call: TRBD2
j_call: TRBJ2-1
cdr3_aa: CASSLASASGGVYNEQFF
cdr3_nt: TGTGCCAGCAGCTTAGCGTCGGCTAGCGGGGGGGTTTACAATGAGCAGTTCTTC

v_call: TRBV28
clone_size: once
d_call: -
j_call: TRBJ2-3
cdr3_aa: CAGLGRNTDTQYF
cdr3_nt: TGTGCCGGACTCGGCCGGAACACAGATACGCAGTATTTT

v_call: TRBV11-2
clone_size: -
d_call: TRBD1
j_call: TRBJ1-1
cdr3_aa: CASSPDRGRLGSEAFF
cdr3_nt: TGTGCCAGCAGCCCGGACAGGGGGCGGCTCGGGTCTGAAGCTTTCTTT

v_call: TRBV30
clone_size: few
d_call: TRBD1
j_call: TRBJ1-4
cdr3_aa: CAWSVQTGLNEKLFF
cdr3_nt: TGTGCCTGGAGTGTACAGACAGGGTTGAATGAAAAACTGTTTTTT

v_call: TRBV6-2/TRBV6-3
clone_size: -
d_call: -
j_call: TRBJ1-5
cdr3_aa: CASSSRGTRVLNQPQHF
cdr3_nt: TGTGCCAGCAGCTCCCGAGGGACAAGGGTTCTCAATCAGCCCCAGCATTTT

v_call: TRBV19
clone_size: -
d_call: -
j_call: TRBJ1-4
cdr3_aa: CASSSRQNEKLFF
cdr3_nt: TGTGCCAGTAGTTCTAGGCAGAATGAAAAACTGTTTTTT

v_call: TRBV18
clone_size: few
d_call: -
j_call: TRBJ1-5
cdr3_aa: CASSPQGDQPQHF
cdr3_nt: TGTGCCAGCTCACCACAGGGAGATCAGCCCCAGCATTTT

v_call: TRBV5-4
clone_size: -
d_call: -
j_call: TRBJ2-1
cdr3_aa: CASSLDTDNEQFF
cdr3_nt: TGTGCCAGCAGCTTGGACACAGACAATGAGCAGTTCTTC

v_call: TRBV4-1
clone_size: -
d_call: TRBD1
j_call: TRBJ2-3
cdr3_aa: CASSQVEVGTGSTDTQYF
cdr3_nt: TGCGCCAGCAGCCAAGTCGAGGTCGGGACAGGGTCCACAGATACGCAGTATTTT

v_call: TRBV7-2
clone_size: once
d_call: TRBD2
j_call: TRBJ2-1
cdr3_aa: CASSLGGGLDEQFF
cdr3_nt: TGTGCCAGCAGCTTAGGGGGGGGGTTGGATGAGCAGTTCTTC

v_call: TRBV19
clone_size: -
d_call: -
j_call: TRBJ1-2
cdr3_aa: CASSRQVNYGYTF
cdr3_nt: TGTGCCAGTAGTAGACAGGTTAACTATGGCTACACCTTC

v_call: TRBV21-1
clone_size: few
d_call: -
j_call: TRBJ1-5
cdr3_aa: CASSSRGTSQPQHF
cdr3_nt: TGTGCCAGCAGCTCCCGAGGGACATCACAGCCCCAGCATTTT

v_call: TRBV24-1
clone_size: -
d_call: TRBD2
j_call: TRBJ2-1
cdr3_aa: CATSDSTSGRIYEQFF
cdr3_nt: TGTGCCACCAGTGATTCTACTAGCGGGAGAATTTATGAGCAGTTCTTC

v_call: TRBV4-1
clone_size: -
d_call: -
j_call: TRBJ2-1
cdr3_aa: CASSQEGAETYNEQFF
cdr3_nt: TGCGCCAGCAGCCAAGAAGGAGCGGAGACATACAATGAGCAGTTCTTC

v_call: TRBV11-2
clone_size: once
d_call: -
j_call: TRBJ2-1
cdr3_aa: CASSFLRGSTYNEQFF
cdr3_nt: TGTGCCAGCAGCTTTCTTAGGGGGTCGACCTACAATGAGCAGTTCTTC

v_call: TRBV18
clone_size: -
d_call: TRBD1
j_call: TRBJ2-7
cdr3_aa: CASSPAGTGSSYEQYF
cdr3_nt: TGTGCCAGCTCACCAGCGGGGACAGGAAGCTCCTACGAGCAGTACTTC

v_call: TRBV29-1
clone_size: -
d_call: -
j_call: TRBJ1-2
cdr3_aa: CSVGQVQGGYTF
cdr3_nt: TGCAGCGTCGGACAAGTACAGGGTGGCTACACCTTC

v_call: TRBV6-6
clone_size: -
d_call: -
j_call: TRBJ1-4
cdr3_aa: CASSYRGPNEKLFF
cdr3_nt: TGTGCCAGCAGTTACCGGGGTCCTAATGAAAAACTGTTTTTT

v_call: TRBV7-2
clone_size: -
d_call: -
j_call: TRBJ1-2
cdr3_aa: CASSPRAGANYGYTF
cdr3_nt: TGTGCCAGCAGCCCCCGGGCAGGGGCCAACTATGGCTACACCTTC

v_call: TRBV4-1
clone_size: -
d_call: TRBD1
j_call: TRBJ2-3
cdr3_aa: CASSQSGTGGSTDTQYF
cdr3_nt: TGCGCCAGCAGCCAATCCGGGACAGGGGGAAGCACAGATACGCAGTATTTT

v_call: TRBV11-2
clone_size: -
d_call: TRBD2
j_call: TRBJ2-1
cdr3_aa: CASSLGGLADEQFF
cdr3_nt: TGTGCCAGCAGCTTAGGGGGACTAGCGGATGAGCAGTTCTTC

v_call: TRBV27
clone_size: -
d_call: TRBD1
j_call: TRBJ2-1
cdr3_aa: CASTRQGLGEQFF
cdr3_nt: TGTGCCAGCACCAGACAGGGCCTAGGTGAGCAGTTCTTC

v_call: TRBV6-2/TRBV6-3
clone_size: -
d_call: TRBD2
j_call: TRBJ2-1
cdr3_aa: CASSPQLAGGGAEQFF
cdr3_nt: TGTGCCAGCAGTCCCCAACTAGCGGGAGGGGGTGCTGAGCAGTTCTTC

v_call: TRBV19
clone_size: -
d_call: TRBD2
j_call: TRBJ2-2
cdr3_aa: CASSILSGEATGELFF
cdr3_nt: TGTGCCAGTAGTATTCTTAGCGGGGAAGCTACCGGGGAGCTGTTTTTT

v_call: TRBV6-5
clone_size: -
d_call: -
j_call: TRBJ1-1
cdr3_aa: CASNSGSFSTEAFF
cdr3_nt: TGTGCCAGCAACTCCGGGAGTTTCTCCACTGAAGCTTTCTTT

v_call: TRBV13
clone_size: -
d_call: -
j_call: TRBJ2-3
cdr3_aa: CASSFSGSRDTQYF
cdr3_nt: TGTGCCAGCAGCTTCTCCGGGAGTCGCGATACGCAGTATTTT

v_call: TRBV7-2
clone_size: once
d_call: TRBD1
j_call: TRBJ1-4
cdr3_aa: CASSSPRETGDEKLFF
cdr3_nt: TGTGCCAGCAGCTCCCCCCGTGAGACAGGGGATGAAAAACTGTTTTTT

v_call: TRBV29-1
clone_size: -
d_call: TRBD2
j_call: TRBJ2-2
cdr3_aa: CSVGAGTSGRTTGELFF
cdr3_nt: TGCAGCGTTGGGGCCGGGACTAGCGGGCGAACCACCGGGGAGCTGTTTTTT

v_call: TRBV6-4
clone_size: -
d_call: -
j_call: TRBJ2-1
cdr3_aa: CASTPYRQPSRAPYNEQFF
cdr3_nt: TGTGCCAGCACTCCTTACAGGCAACCGTCTAGGGCCCCCTACAATGAGCAGTTCTTC

v_call: TRBV15
clone_size: -
d_call: -
j_call: TRBJ1-2
cdr3_aa: CATSRGGGSGYTF
cdr3_nt: TGTGCCACCAGCAGAGGAGGAGGGTCCGGCTACACCTTC

v_call: TRBV5-1
clone_size: -
d_call: TRBD1
j_call: TRBJ2-7
cdr3_aa: CASSTGQGITYEQYF
cdr3_nt: TGCGCCAGCAGCACGGGACAGGGGATCACCTACGAGCAGTACTTC

v_call: TRBV15
clone_size: once
d_call: TRBD2
j_call: TRBJ2-7
cdr3_aa: CATAGTSPPYEQYF
cdr3_nt: TGTGCCACCGCGGGGACTAGCCCTCCTTACGAGCAGTACTTC

v_call: TRBV11-2
clone_size: -
d_call: -
j_call: TRBJ2-1
cdr3_aa: CASSTGGSYNEQFF
cdr3_nt: TGTGCCAGCAGCACCGGGGGTAGCTACAATGAGCAGTTCTTC

v_call: TRBV5-8
clone_size: -
d_call: -
j_call: TRBJ1-1
cdr3_aa: CASSLGQLKAFF
cdr3_nt: TGTGCCAGCAGTTTAGGACAGCTCAAGGCTTTCTTT

v_call: TRBV28
clone_size: few
d_call: TRBD2
j_call: TRBJ2-1
cdr3_aa: CASSLRPTSGTYNEQFF
cdr3_nt: TGTGCCAGCAGTTTACGCCCTACTAGCGGCACCTACAATGAGCAGTTCTTC

v_call: TRBV6-2/TRBV6-3
clone_size: once
d_call: -
j_call: TRBJ2-3
cdr3_aa: CASRPDRTSTDTQYF
cdr3_nt: TGTGCCAGCAGGCCTGACAGGACTAGCACAGATACGCAGTATTTT

v_call: TRBV20-1
clone_size: -
d_call: -
j_call: TRBJ2-3
cdr3_aa: CSALAATQYF
cdr3_nt: TGCAGTGCCTTAGCGGCGACGCAGTATTTT

v_call: TRBV2
clone_size: -
d_call: TRBD1
j_call: TRBJ1-2
cdr3_aa: CASSGDSFYGYTF
cdr3_nt: TGTGCCAGCAGTGGGGACAGTTTCTATGGCTACACCTTC

v_call: TRBV11-1
clone_size: -
d_call: -
j_call: TRBJ2-7
cdr3_aa: CASSLNAGAAYEQYF
cdr3_nt: TGTGCCAGCAGCTTAAACGCGGGGGCGGCGTACGAGCAGTACTTC

v_call: TRBV4-1
clone_size: once
d_call: TRBD2
j_call: TRBJ2-7
cdr3_aa: CASSLVPPGLADSYEQYF
cdr3_nt: TGCGCCAGCAGCCTGGTGCCCCCGGGACTAGCGGACTCCTACGAGCAGTACTTC